This TCR beta chain derives from a study of PD-1 blockade in mismatch repair-deficient tumors. General study points: After pembrolizumab, tumor-resident clones rose rapidly, then generally contracted before radiologic responses.

Germline values: CDR1 SGHRS, CDR2 YFSETQ. CDR3 length equals 15 residues. The V gene end was trimmed by 7 bases and the J gene end by 5 bases; junction bases not matched to a gene: 8. Using immunoSEQ multiplex PCR, the repertoire was profiled, and TCRdb retains in-frame clones only, with some absent. The repertoire has under 50,000 clones, roughly 77% of them found once; the top ten carry 22%. On this clone itself: Antigen unknown.

Sequencing used peripheral blood, obtained 4 weeks after starting pembrolizumab. This TCR came from an adult with mismatch repair-deficient cancer. This sequence joins TRBV5-1 and TRBJ2-5, with 13 bases that match TRBD2. The DNA of the CDR3 is TGCGCCAGCGGGGGGACTAGCGGGATGCGGGAGACCCAGTACTTC. Its protein is CASGGTSGMRETQYF. The variable domain in full, with the rest retrieved from reference TRBV5-1 and TRBJ2-5, is KAGVTQTPRYLIKTRGQQVTLSCSPISGHRSVSWYQQTPGQGLQFLFEYFSETQRNKGNFPGRFSGRQFSNSRSEMNVSTLELGDSALYLCASGGTSGMRETQYFGPGTRLLVL.